The sequence of this T cell receptor (beta chain) was determined in a study of cytomegalovirus exposure and HLA in healthy donors. The CDR3 runs 15 residues. The ends were cut back, 2 bases at V and 2 bases at J, with 14 bases in the middle. Per germline, CDR1 SGHRS and CDR2 YFSETQ. This clone was detected once. What it binds is unknown. General study points: Presence/absence comparisons presumed near-even sequencing depth among donors. Later analysis identified a missense DCLRE1C variant that was linked to TCR beta V- and J-gene trimming.

With 60 Vbeta and 13 Jbeta primers, the PCR was carried out. Profiled with immunoSEQ multiplex PCR; TCRdb holds only in-frame clones, not every one. The data hold about 200,000 clones, with 65% to 80% observed a single time. The TCR was taken from a man in his forties in good health and CMV-seronegative. Sequenced: PBMCs. The chain employs TRBV5-1 and TRBJ2-7; D gene uncertain. CDR3 amino acids: CASSFERNPTYEQYF. The CDR3 nucleotides read TGCGCCAGCAGCTTCGAGAGAAACCCCACCTACGAGCAGTACTTC.